Reported below is one T cell receptor beta chain. Its antigen is still unknown. This sample was included in a study of blood T cells in healthy people across ages. Germline-derived CDR1 and CDR2 are MGHRA and YSYEKL. This CDR3 is 15 amino acids long. The germline V and J ends were trimmed by 0 bases and 11 bases, with 19 bases remaining between them. Combining a sample-barcoded 5' primer with a J-beta primer mix, a second PCR ran for roughly 6 to 11 cycles. A single record per CDR3 protein comes from TCRdb applying MiXCR to the 5' RACE reads. The sample shows some 880,000 distinct CDR3 sequences, 30% to 45% of them seen only once. Study outcomes and limitations: Among long-lived donors, naive CD4+ cells were more numerous and diversity higher than in aged donors.

Sequences were obtained from blood. The TCR sequence derives from a man between 18 and 35 years old in good health. The chain couples TRBV4-1 to TRBJ2-5; a possible D gene is TRBD2 (5 bases). The CDR3 loop reads CASSQEGAAGNEQYF. The CDR3 coding sequence is TGCGCCAGCAGCCAAGAGGGAGCTGCCGGGAATGAGCAGTACTTC.